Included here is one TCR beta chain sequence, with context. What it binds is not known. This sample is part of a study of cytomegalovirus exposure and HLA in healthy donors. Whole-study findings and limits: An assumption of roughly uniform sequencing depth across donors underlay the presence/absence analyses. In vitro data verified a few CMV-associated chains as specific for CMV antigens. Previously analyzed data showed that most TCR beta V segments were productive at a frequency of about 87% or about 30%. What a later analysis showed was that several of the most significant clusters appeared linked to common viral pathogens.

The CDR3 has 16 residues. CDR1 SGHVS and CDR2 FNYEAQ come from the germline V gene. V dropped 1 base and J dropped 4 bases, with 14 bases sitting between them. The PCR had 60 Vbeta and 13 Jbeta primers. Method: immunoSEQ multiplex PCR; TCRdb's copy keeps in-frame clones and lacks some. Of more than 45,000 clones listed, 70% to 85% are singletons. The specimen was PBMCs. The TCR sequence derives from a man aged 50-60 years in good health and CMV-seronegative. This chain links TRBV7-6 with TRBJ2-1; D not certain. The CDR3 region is CASSLGPRSAYNEQFF. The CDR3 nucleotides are TGTGCCAGCAGCTTAGGGCCCAGGTCAGCTTACAATGAGCAGTTCTTC.